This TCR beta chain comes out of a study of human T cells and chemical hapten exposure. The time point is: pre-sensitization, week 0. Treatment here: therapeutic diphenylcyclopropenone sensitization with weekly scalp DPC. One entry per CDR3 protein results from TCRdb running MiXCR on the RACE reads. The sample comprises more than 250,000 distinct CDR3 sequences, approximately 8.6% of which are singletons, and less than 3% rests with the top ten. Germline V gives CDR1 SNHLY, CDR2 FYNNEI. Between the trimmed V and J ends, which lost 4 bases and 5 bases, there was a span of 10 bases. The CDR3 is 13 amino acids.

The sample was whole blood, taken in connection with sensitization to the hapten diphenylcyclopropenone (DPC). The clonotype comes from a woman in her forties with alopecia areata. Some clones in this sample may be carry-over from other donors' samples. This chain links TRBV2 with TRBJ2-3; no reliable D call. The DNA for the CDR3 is TGTGCCAGCAGTGGCAGGTTAGAAGATACGCAGTATTTT. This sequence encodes CASSGRLEDTQYF.